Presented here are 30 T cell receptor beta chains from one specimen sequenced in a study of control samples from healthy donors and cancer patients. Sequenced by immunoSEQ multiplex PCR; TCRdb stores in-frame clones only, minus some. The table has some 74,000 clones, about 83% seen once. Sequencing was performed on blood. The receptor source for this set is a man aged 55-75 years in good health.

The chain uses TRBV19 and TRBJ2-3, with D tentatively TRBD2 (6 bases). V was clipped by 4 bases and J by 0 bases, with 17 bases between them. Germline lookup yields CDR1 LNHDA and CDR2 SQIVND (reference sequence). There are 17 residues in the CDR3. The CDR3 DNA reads TGTGCCAGTAGTAGCCTTAACGAGGGGACTAGCACAGATACGCAGTATTTT. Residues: CASSSLNEGTSTDTQYF.

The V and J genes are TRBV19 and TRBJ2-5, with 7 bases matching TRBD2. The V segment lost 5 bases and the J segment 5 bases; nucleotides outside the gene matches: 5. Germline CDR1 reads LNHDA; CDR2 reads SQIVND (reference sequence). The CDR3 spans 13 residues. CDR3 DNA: TGTGCCAGTAGTGGCGGGAGAGGGGAGACCCAGTACTTC. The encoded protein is CASSGGRGETQYF.

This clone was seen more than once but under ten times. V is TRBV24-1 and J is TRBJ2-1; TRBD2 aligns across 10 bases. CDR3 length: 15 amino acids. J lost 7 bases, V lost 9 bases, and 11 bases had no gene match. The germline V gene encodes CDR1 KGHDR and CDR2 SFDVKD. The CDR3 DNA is TGTGCCACCTCCAAGCTAGCGGGAGTTATTAATGAGCAGTTCTTC. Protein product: CATSKLAGVINEQFF.

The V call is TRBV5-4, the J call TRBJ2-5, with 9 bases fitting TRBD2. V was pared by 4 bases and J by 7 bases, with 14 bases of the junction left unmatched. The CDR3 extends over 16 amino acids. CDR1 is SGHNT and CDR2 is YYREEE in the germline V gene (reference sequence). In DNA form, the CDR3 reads TGTGCCAGCAGCCAGGGGACTAGCAGATCCAGTGGGACCCAGTACTTC. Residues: CASSQGTSRSSGTQYF.

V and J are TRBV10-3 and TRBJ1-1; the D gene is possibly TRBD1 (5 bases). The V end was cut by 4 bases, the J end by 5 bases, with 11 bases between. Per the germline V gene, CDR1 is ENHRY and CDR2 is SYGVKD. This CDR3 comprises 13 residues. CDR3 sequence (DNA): TGTGCCATCAGTGTTGAACCAGGGACTGAAGCTTTCTTT. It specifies CAISVEPGTEAFF.

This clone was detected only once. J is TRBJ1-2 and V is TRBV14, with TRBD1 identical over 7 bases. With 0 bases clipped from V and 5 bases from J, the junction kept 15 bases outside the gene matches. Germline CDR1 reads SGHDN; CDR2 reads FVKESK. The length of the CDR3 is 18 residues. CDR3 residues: CASSQDRRQGYGLYGYTF. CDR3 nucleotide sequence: TGTGCCAGCAGCCAAGATCGCAGACAGGGTTACGGCTTGTATGGCTACACCTTC. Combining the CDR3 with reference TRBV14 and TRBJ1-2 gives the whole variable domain EAGVTQFPSHSVIEKGQTVTLRCDPISGHDNLYWYRRVMGKEIKFLLHFVKESKQDESGMPNNRFLAERTGGTYSTLKVQPAELEDSGVYFCASSQDRRQGYGLYGYTFGSGTRLTVV.

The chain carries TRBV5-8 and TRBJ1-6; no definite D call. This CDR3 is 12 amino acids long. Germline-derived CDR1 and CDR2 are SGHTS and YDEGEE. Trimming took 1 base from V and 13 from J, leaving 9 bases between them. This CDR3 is CASSLTLRPLHF. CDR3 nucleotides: TGTGCCAGCAGCTTGACCCTGAGGCCCCTCCACTTT.

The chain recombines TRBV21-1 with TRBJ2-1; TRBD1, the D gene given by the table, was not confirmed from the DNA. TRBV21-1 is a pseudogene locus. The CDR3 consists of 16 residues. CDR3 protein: CASSNPEQDSHNEQFF. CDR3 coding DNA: TGTGCCAGCAGCAACCCCGAACAGGATTCTCACAATGAGCAGTTCTTC.

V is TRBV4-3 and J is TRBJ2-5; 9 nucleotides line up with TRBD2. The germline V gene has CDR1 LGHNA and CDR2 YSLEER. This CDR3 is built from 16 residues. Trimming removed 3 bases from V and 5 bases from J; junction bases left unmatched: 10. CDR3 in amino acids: CASSQSSGNPGETQYF. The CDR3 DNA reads TGCGCCAGCAGCCAGTCTAGCGGGAACCCGGGGGAGACCCAGTACTTC.

As DNA, the CDR3 is TGTGCCAGCTCCGCCTATGAATCCGGGACCATCTACAATGAGCAGTTCTTC. It translates to CASSAYESGTIYNEQFF. The chain uses TRBV18 and TRBJ2-1; D may match TRBD1 or TRBD2 (5 bases each). This CDR3 has 17 amino acids. The germline V gene encodes CDR1 KGHSH and CDR2 LQKENI. V gave up 6 bases and J gave up 3 bases, with 21 bases separating them.

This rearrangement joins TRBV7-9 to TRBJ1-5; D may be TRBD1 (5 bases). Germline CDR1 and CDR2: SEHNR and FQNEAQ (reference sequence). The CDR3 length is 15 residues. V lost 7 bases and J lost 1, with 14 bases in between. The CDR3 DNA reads TGTGCCAGCACCGAGACGGGGGGGAGCAATCAGCCCCAGCATTTT. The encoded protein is CASTETGGSNQPQHF. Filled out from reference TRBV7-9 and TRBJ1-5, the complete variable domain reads DTGVSQNPRHKITKRGQNVTFRCDPISEHNRLYWYRQTLGQGPEFLTYFQNEAQLEKSRLLSDRFSAERPKGSFSTLEIQRTEQGDSAMYLCASTETGGSNQPQHFGDGTRLSIL.

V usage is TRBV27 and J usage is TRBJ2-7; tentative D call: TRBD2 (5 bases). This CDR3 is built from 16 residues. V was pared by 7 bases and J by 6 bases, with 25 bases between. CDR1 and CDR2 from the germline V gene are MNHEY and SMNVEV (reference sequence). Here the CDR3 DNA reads TGTGCCAGCACCCCCAATCCCCCCTCTAGCCGGAGCGAGCAGTACTTC. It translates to CASTPNPPSSRSEQYF.

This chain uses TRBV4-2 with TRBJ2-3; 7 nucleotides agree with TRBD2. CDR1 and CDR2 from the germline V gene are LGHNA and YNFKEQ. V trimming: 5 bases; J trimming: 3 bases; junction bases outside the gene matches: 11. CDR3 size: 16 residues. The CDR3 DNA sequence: TGTGCCAGCAGCAAGTCGAGCCTGCGGGAGACAGATACGCAGTATTTT. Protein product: CASSKSSLRETDTQYF.

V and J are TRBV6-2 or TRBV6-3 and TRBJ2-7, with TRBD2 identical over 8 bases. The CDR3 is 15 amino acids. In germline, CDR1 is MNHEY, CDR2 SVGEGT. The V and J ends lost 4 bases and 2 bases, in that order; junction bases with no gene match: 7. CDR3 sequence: CASSSHSGATYEQYF. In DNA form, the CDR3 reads TGTGCCAGCAGTTCCCATAGCGGGGCAACCTACGAGCAGTACTTC.

The CDR3 DNA sequence: TGTGCCAGCAGCCAAACGATGTGGGGCCAAGAGACCCAGTACTTC. Encoded protein: CASSQTMWGQETQYF. The chain joins TRBV3-1 (or the pseudogene TRBV3-2) to TRBJ2-5; D unclear. Germline V gives CDR1 LGHDT, CDR2 YNNKEL (reference sequence). This CDR3 is built from 15 residues. The V end was cut by 2 bases, the J end by 1 base, with 11 bases between.

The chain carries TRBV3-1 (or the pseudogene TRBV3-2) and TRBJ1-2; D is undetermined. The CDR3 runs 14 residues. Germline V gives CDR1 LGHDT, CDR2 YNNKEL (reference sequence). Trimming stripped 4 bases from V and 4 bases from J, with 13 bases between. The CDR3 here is CASSPPVLPYGYTF. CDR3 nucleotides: TGTGCCAGCAGCCCCCCCGTCCTCCCCTATGGCTACACCTTC.

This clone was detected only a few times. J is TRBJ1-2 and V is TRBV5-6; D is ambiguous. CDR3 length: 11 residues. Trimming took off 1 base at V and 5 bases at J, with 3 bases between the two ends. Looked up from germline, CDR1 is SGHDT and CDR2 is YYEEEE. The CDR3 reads CASSLRYGYTF. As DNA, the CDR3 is TGTGCCAGCAGCTTGCGTTATGGCTACACCTTC.

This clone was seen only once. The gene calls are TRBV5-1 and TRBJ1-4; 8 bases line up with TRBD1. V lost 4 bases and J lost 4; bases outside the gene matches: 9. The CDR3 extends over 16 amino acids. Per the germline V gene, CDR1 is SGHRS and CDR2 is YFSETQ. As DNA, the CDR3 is TGCGCCAGCAGCCCGAACCAGGGGGCGAGTAATGAAAAACTGTTTTTT. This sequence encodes CASSPNQGASNEKLFF.

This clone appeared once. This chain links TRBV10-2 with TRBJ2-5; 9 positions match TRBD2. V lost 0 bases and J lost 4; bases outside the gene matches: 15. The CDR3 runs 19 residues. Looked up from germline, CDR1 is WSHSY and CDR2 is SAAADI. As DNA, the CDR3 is TGCGCCAGCAGTGAGTCAGTGGCGGGAGGGCCTTCGGGAGGAGAGACCCAGTACTTC. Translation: CASSESVAGGPSGGETQYF.

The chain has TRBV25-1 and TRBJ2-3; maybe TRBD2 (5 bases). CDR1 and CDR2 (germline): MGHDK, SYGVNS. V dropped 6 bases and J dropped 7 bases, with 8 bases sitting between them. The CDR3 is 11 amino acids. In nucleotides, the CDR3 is TGTGCCAGCAGCTCTAGCTATACGCAGTATTTT. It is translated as CASSSSYTQYF.

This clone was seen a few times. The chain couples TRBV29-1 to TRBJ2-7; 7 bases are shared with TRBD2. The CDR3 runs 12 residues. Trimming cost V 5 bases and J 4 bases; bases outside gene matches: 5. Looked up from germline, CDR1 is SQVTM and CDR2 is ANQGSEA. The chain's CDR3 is CSVWLAEYEQYF. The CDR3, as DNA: TGCAGCGTTTGGCTAGCGGAATACGAGCAGTACTTC.

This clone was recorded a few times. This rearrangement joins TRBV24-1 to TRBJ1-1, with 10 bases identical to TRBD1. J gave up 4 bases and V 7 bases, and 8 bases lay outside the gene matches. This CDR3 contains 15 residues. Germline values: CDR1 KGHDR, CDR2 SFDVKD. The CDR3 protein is CATSRQGATGTEAFF. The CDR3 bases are TGTGCCACCAGCCGACAGGGGGCTACGGGCACTGAAGCTTTCTTT.

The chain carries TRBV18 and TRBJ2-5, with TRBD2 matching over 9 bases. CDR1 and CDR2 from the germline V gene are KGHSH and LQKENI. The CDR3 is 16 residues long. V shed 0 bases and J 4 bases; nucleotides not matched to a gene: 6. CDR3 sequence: CASSPPSRREGETQYF. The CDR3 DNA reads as TGTGCCAGCTCACCACCTTCGAGGCGGGAGGGAGAGACCCAGTACTTC.

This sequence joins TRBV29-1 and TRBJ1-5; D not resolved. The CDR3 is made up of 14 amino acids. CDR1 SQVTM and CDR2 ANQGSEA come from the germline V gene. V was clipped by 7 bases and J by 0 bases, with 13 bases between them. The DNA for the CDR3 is TGCAGCGCCAGGTGGGGAGGTAGCAATCAGCCCCAGCATTTT. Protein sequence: CSARWGGSNQPQHF.

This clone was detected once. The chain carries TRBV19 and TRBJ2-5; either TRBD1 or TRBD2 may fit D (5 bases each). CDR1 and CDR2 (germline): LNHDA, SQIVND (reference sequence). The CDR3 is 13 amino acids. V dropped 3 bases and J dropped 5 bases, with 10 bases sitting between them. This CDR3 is CASSIIEGETQYF. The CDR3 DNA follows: TGTGCCAGTAGTATTATAGAGGGGGAGACCCAGTACTTC.

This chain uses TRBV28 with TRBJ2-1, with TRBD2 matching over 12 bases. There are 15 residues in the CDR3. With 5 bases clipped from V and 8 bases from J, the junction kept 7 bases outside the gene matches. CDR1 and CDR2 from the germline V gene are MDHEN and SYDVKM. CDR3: CASSVPSGRAYEQFF. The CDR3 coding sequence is TGTGCCAGCAGTGTCCCTAGCGGGAGGGCGTATGAGCAGTTCTTC. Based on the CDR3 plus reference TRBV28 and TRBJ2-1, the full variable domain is DVKVTQSSRYLVKRTGEKVFLECVQDMDHENMFWYRQDPGLGLRLIYFSYDVKMKEKGDIPEGYSVSREKKERFSLILESASTNQTSMYLCASSVPSGRAYEQFFGPGTRLTVL.

The DNA of the CDR3 is TGTGCCAGTCGGGGGGGCCTGTATGGCTACACCTTC. Amino acid sequence: CASRGGLYGYTF. The rearrangement uses TRBV19 and TRBJ1-2; D perhaps matches TRBD1 (6 bases). Germline V lookup: CDR1 LNHDA, CDR2 SQIVND (reference sequence). V gave up 8 bases and J gave up 5 bases, with 12 bases separating them. This CDR3 contains 12 residues.

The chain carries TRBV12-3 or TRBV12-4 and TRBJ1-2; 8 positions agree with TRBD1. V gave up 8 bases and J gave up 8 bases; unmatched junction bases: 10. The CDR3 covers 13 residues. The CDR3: CASSNRGEIGYTF. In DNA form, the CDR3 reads TGTGCCAGCTCCAACAGGGGGGAGATAGGCTACACCTTC.

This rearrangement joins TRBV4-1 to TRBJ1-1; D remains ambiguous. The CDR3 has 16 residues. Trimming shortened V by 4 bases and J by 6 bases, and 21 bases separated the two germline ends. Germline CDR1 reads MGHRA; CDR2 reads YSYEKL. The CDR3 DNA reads TGCGCCAGCAGCCCCGATCCGACCAGGCTCGGGTCTGAAGCTTTCTTT. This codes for CASSPDPTRLGSEAFF.

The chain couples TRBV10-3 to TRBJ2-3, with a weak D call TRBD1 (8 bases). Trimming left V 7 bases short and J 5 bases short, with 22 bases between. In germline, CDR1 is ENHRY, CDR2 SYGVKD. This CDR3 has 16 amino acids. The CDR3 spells CAIIYWEDREGDTQYF. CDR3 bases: TGTGCCATCATTTATTGGGAGGACAGGGAGGGAGATACGCAGTATTTT.